These 24 T cell receptor beta chains share one sample of origin, sequenced in a study of beta chain features in type 1 diabetes. What was sequenced were expressed TCRB transcripts, since all of the isolated RNA had been reverse transcribed. Profiling relied on immunoSEQ multiplex PCR, and the TCRdb table lists in-frame clones only, not all of them. The profile shows 900,000 or so clones, 15% to 20% of them singletons. Sequencing used naive CD4+ T cells from blood. The receptors were sampled from a woman younger than 30 in good health.

The table lists this clone with a few counts. V is TRBV19 and J is TRBJ1-4; D is undetermined. The ends were cut back, 3 bases at V and 4 bases at J, with 12 bases in the middle. The CDR3 is 15 residues long. The germline V gene has CDR1 LNHDA and CDR2 SQIVND (reference sequence). The CDR3 reads CASSMRVANNEKLFF. As DNA, the CDR3 is TGTGCCAGTAGTATGCGGGTCGCCAATAATGAAAAACTGTTTTTT.

The J gene is TRBJ2-7, the V gene TRBV28, with 10 nucleotides matching TRBD1. The junction had 7 bases not matched to a gene; V was cut back by 8 bases and J by 0 bases. Germline loops: CDR1 MDHEN, CDR2 SYDVKM. The length of the CDR3 is 15 residues. CDR3 residues: CASLRRTGGSYEQYF. CDR3 in DNA: TGTGCCAGCCTAAGAAGGACAGGGGGCTCCTACGAGCAGTACTTC.

This sequence joins TRBV7-9 and TRBJ1-2; no reliable D call. The CDR3 is 14 residues long. With 1 base removed from V and 6 bases from J, the gap between germline ends came to 12 bases. Germline CDR1 and CDR2: SEHNR and FQNEAQ (reference sequence). CDR3 nucleotide sequence: TGTGCCAGCAGCTTAGGCGTGCAGGCCCATGGCTACACCTTC. This translates into CASSLGVQAHGYTF.

This clone was observed a few times. As DNA, the CDR3 is TGTGCCAGCAGCCCGGGACAGTCCTACGAGCAGTACTTC. Protein sequence: CASSPGQSYEQYF. This rearrangement joins TRBV7-6 to TRBJ2-7; TRBD1 matches at 7 bases. This CDR3 has 13 amino acids. Unmatched junction bases numbered 2, after V lost 5 bases and J lost 1 base. In germline, CDR1 is SGHVS, CDR2 FNYEAQ.

The rearrangement joins TRBV6-1 to TRBJ1-5, with 11 bases aligning to TRBD1. Germline trimming cut 1 base from V and 2 bases from J; bases unmatched to any gene: 7. This CDR3 region has 18 residues. CDR1 and CDR2 from the germline V gene are MNHNS and SASEGT. The CDR3 loop is CASSEGTGGLVRNQPQHF. Here the CDR3 DNA reads TGTGCCAGCAGTGAAGGGACAGGGGGCTTGGTTCGCAATCAGCCCCAGCATTTT.

This chain uses TRBV7-2 with TRBJ2-5, with unresolved D. Trimming took 0 bases from V and 4 from J, leaving 9 bases between them. In germline, CDR1 is SGHTA, CDR2 FQGNSA. This CDR3 contains 14 residues. In DNA, the CDR3 is TGTGCCAGCAGCTTAGCTGGTAGCCCAGAGACCCAGTACTTC. This codes for CASSLAGSPETQYF.

This clone was detected only a few times. The CDR3 loop is CASSQFRGRMSDTQYF. In nucleotides, the CDR3 is TGTGCCAGCAGCCAATTCAGGGGGCGAATGTCAGATACGCAGTATTTT. V is TRBV28 and J is TRBJ2-3; 8 nucleotides align to TRBD1. CDR3 length: 16 residues. Trimming removed 6 bases from V and 4 bases from J; junction bases left unmatched: 12. Germline V gene lookup returns CDR1 MDHEN and CDR2 SYDVKM.

The CDR3 sequence: CASSYSKASAYEQYF. DNA of the CDR3: TGTGCCAGCAGTTACTCGAAGGCGTCAGCCTACGAGCAGTACTTC. The V gene is TRBV6-6, the J gene TRBJ2-7; unclear D gene. The CDR3 totals 15 residues. Germline values: CDR1 MNHNY, CDR2 SVGAGI (reference sequence). Trimming took 0 bases from V and 2 from J, leaving 11 bases between them.

V gene TRBV5-8 combines with J gene TRBJ2-2; TRBD1 or TRBD2 may be the D gene (6 bases each). Trimming left V 2 bases short and J 4 bases short, with 15 bases between. The CDR3 contains 16 residues. CDR1 is SGHTS, CDR2 YDEGEE, per germline. The CDR3 DNA is TGTGCCAGCAGCTTTTTCGGGAGCAGGGGCACCGGGGAGCTGTTTTTT. This translates into CASSFFGSRGTGELFF.

This chain uses TRBV7-9 with TRBJ2-5; 10 bases match TRBD1. Germline CDR1 reads SEHNR; CDR2 reads FQNEAQ (reference sequence). With V trimmed by 5 bases and J by 2 bases, 5 bases remained unmatched. The CDR3 runs to 15 residues. The CDR3 protein is CASSPGQGTQETQYF. The CDR3 nucleotides read TGTGCCAGCAGCCCGGGACAGGGGACACAAGAGACCCAGTACTTC.

This clone has just a few counts. The V gene is TRBV2, the J gene TRBJ1-1; D gene uncertain. Per the germline V gene, CDR1 is SNHLY and CDR2 is FYNNEI. This CDR3 is built from 14 residues. V was trimmed by 5 bases and J by 6 bases, leaving 16 bases between them. The CDR3 bases are TGTGCCAGCAGTCAGACATTTCGGACGGCTGAAGCTTTCTTT. The encoded protein is CASSQTFRTAEAFF.

The sample holds a few counts of this clone. This same CDR3 is encoded by further DNA sequences in the sample. The chain recombines TRBV20-1 with TRBJ2-7, with unresolved D. The CDR3 has 11 amino acids. V was cut by 6 bases and J by 2 bases, with 8 bases left in between. Germline CDR1 is DFQATT and CDR2 is SNEGSKA (reference sequence). Here the CDR3 DNA reads TGCAGTGCGGGAAAGACCTACGAGCAGTACTTC. Amino acid sequence: CSAGKTYEQYF.

This chain joins TRBV28 and TRBJ2-7, with a weak D call TRBD2 (5 bases). The V end lost 3 bases, the J end lost 0 bases, and 12 bases lay between the germline ends. The CDR3 runs to 15 residues. In germline, CDR1 is MDHEN, CDR2 SYDVKM. CDR3 coding DNA: TGTGCCAGCAGTTTGGCCGGCGACTACTCCTACGAGCAGTACTTC. Its translation is CASSLAGDYSYEQYF.

This clone has just a few counts. In nucleotides, the CDR3 is TGCGCCAGCAGCCAAGAGTCCTGGCGGGGGACCTACAATGAGCAGTTCTTC. Translating it yields CASSQESWRGTYNEQFF. V and J are TRBV4-3 and TRBJ2-1; 7 positions match TRBD2. This CDR3 has 17 residues. Germline V lookup: CDR1 LGHNA, CDR2 YSLEER. Trimming removed 0 bases from V and 2 bases from J; junction bases left unmatched: 7.

This clone was recorded only once. CDR3 coding DNA: TGTGCCAGCAGTTTTAGCGGGTCCTACGAGCAGTACTTC. Protein: CASSFSGSYEQYF. The rearrangement links TRBV11-2 to TRBJ2-7; 7 bases are shared with TRBD2. CDR1 is SGHAT, CDR2 FQNNGV, per germline. The CDR3 consists of 13 residues. With V trimmed by 6 bases and J by 1 base, 3 bases remained unmatched. Drawing the rest from reference TRBV11-2 and TRBJ2-7, the complete variable domain is EAGVAQSPRYKIIEKRQSVAFWCNPISGHATLYWYQQILGQGPKLLIQFQNNGVVDDSQLPKDRFSAERLKGVDSTLKIQPAKLEDSAVYLCASSFSGSYEQYFGPGTRLTVT.

The V gene is TRBV7-9, the J gene TRBJ2-1, with 7 bases matching TRBD2. CDR3 length: 15 residues. Germline V gene data show CDR1 as SEHNR and CDR2 as FQNEAQ (reference sequence). V was clipped by 1 base and J by 9 bases; unmatched bases: 9. The DNA for the CDR3 is TGTGCCAGCAGCTTAGGGGAAAGGCGACTAGCTGAGCAGTTCTTC. Protein: CASSLGERRLAEQFF.

V is TRBV5-1 and J is TRBJ2-6; D remains ambiguous. CDR3 length: 17 residues. V lost 0 bases and J 2 bases, leaving 12 bases between the germline ends. CDR1 and CDR2 from the germline V gene are SGHRS and YFSETQ. CDR3 loop: CASSLVPTWAGANVLTF. The CDR3 nucleotides are TGCGCCAGCAGCTTGGTCCCCACATGGGCTGGGGCCAACGTCCTGACTTTC. Full variable domain (outside the CDR3, taken from reference TRBV5-1 and TRBJ2-6): KAGVTQTPRYLIKTRGQQVTLSCSPISGHRSVSWYQQTPGQGLQFLFEYFSETQRNKGNFPGRFSGRQFSNSRSEMNVSTLELGDSALYLCASSLVPTWAGANVLTFGAGSRLTVL.

The J gene is TRBJ1-1, the V gene TRBV15; no reliable D call. V lost 1 base, J lost 4 bases, and 16 bases lay in between. The CDR3 contains 16 residues. CDR1 and CDR2 (germline): LNHNV, YYDKDF (reference sequence). The CDR3 spells CATSRVRGSYGTEAFF. CDR3 coding DNA: TGTGCCACCAGCAGAGTACGAGGGTCGTACGGCACTGAAGCTTTCTTT.

The CDR3 nucleotides are TGTGCCAGCAGCCGAAAGCGGGAGGGCGATCGTAATACGCAGTATTTT. Its translation is CASSRKREGDRNTQYF. The chain uses TRBV7-9 and TRBJ2-3, with 10 bases identical to TRBD2. J was trimmed by 7 bases and V by 5 bases; bases with no gene match: 12. Germline lookup yields CDR1 SEHNR and CDR2 FQNEAQ (reference sequence). The CDR3 length is 16 residues.

This clone was found a few times. J is TRBJ2-1 and V is TRBV9; no clear D gene. The ends were cut back, 4 bases at V and 0 bases at J, with 11 bases in the middle. CDR1 and CDR2 (germline): SGDLS, YYNGEE. This CDR3 is 15 amino acids long. The CDR3 protein is CASSPGQSSYNEQFF. DNA for the CDR3: TGTGCCAGCAGCCCCGGGCAGAGCTCCTACAATGAGCAGTTCTTC. The full variable domain, in which reference TRBV9 and TRBJ2-1 provide the parts outside the CDR3, is DSGVTQTPKHLITATGQRVTLRCSPRSGDLSVYWYQQSLDQGLQFLIQYYNGEERAKGNILERFSAQQFPDLHSELNLSSLELGDSALYFCASSPGQSSYNEQFFGPGTRLTVL.

In its sample, this clone was seen a few times. This sequence joins TRBV5-1 and TRBJ2-7; 7 bases align to TRBD2. Trimming removed 0 bases from V and 6 bases from J; junction bases left unmatched: 6. The CDR3 runs 14 residues. Germline CDR1 SGHRS, CDR2 YFSETQ. CDR3 loop: CASSLGGLPVEQYF. The CDR3 nucleotides read TGCGCCAGCAGCTTGGGGGGACTACCGGTCGAGCAGTACTTC.

Only a few counts were recorded for this clone. The chain carries TRBV18 and TRBJ2-1, with TRBD1 matching over 9 bases. Germline values: CDR1 KGHSH, CDR2 LQKENI. J lost 4 bases, V lost 7 bases, and 5 bases had no gene match. The CDR3 is made up of 14 amino acids. The CDR3 region has the DNA TGTGCCAGCTTTACAGGGGGCCGATACAATGAGCAGTTCTTC. Translating it yields CASFTGGRYNEQFF. Variable domain in full (rest from reference TRBV18 and TRBJ2-1): NAGVMQNPRHLVRRRGQEARLRCSPMKGHSHVYWYRQLPEEGLKFMVYLQKENIIDESGMPKERFSAEFPKEGPSILRIQQVVRGDSAAYFCASFTGGRYNEQFFGPGTRLTVL.

This clone came up a few times. The CDR3 nucleotides are TGTGCCAGCTTTGAGGTGGGTAGAAAACGGACTGAAGCTTTCTTT. Translation gives CASFEVGRKRTEAFF. The chain joins TRBV2 to TRBJ1-1; D unclear. V was clipped by 8 bases and J by 5 bases, with 21 bases between them. From germline, CDR1 is SNHLY and CDR2 FYNNEI. This CDR3 has 15 residues. The full variable domain, completed using reference TRBV2 and TRBJ1-1, is EPEVTQTPSHQVTQMGQEVILRCVPISNHLYFYWYRQILGQKVEFLVSFYNNEISEKSEIFDDQFSVERPDGSNFTLKIRSTKLEDSAMYFCASFEVGRKRTEAFFGQGTRLTVV.

This chain joins TRBV25-1 and TRBJ2-3; D perhaps matches TRBD2 (6 bases). The germline CDR1 and CDR2 sequences are MGHDK and SYGVNS. V was clipped by 4 bases and J by 11 bases, with 19 bases between them. The CDR3 loop spans 14 amino acids. The CDR3 DNA follows: TGTGCCAGCAGTGTAGGGTCTAGCGCCCGGCGGCAGTATTTT. Translating gives CASSVGSSARRQYF.